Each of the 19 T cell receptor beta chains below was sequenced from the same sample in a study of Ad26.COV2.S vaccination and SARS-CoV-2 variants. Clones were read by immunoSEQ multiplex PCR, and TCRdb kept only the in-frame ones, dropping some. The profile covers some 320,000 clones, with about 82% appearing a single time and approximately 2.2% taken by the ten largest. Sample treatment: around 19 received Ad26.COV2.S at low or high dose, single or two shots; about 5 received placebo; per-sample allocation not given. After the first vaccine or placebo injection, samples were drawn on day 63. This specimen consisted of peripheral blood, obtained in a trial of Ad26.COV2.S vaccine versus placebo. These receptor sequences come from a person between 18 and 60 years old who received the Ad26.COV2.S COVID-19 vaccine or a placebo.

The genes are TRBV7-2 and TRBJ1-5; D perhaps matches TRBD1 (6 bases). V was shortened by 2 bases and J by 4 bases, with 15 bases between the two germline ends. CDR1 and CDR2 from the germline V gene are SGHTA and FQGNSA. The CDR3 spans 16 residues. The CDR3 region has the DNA TGTGCCAGCAGCTTAAGGCTTTCAACAGGGAATCAGCCCCAGCATTTT. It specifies CASSLRLSTGNQPQHF.

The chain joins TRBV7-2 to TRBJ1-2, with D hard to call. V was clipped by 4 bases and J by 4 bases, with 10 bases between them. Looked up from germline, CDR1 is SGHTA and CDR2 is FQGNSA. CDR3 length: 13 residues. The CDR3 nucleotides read TGTGCCAGCAGCTGGAAACCGCGCTATGGCTACACCTTC. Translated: CASSWKPRYGYTF.

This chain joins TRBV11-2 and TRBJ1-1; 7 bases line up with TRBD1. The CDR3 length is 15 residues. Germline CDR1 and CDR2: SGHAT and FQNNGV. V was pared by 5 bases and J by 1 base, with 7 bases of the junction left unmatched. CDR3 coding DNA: TGTGCCAGCAGCCCCGTCAAGGGGGCGAACACTGAAGCTTTCTTT. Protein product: CASSPVKGANTEAFF.

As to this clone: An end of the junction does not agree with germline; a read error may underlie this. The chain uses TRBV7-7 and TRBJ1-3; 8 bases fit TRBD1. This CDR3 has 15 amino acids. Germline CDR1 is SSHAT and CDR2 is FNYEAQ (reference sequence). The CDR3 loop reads CASSPQTGAGNTIYF. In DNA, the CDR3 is TGTGCTAGCAGCCCTCAGACAGGGGCTGGAAACACCATATATTTT.

The CDR3 nucleotides are TGTGCCAGCAGACTGGAGGGGTACCGGGGTCCCTACGAGCAGTACTTC. Translated: CASRLEGYRGPYEQYF. The chain is built from TRBV28 and TRBJ2-7, with D possibly TRBD2 on 6 matching bases. Germline V gives CDR1 MDHEN, CDR2 SYDVKM. This CDR3 is built from 16 residues. V was trimmed by 6 bases and J by 2 bases, leaving 20 bases between them.

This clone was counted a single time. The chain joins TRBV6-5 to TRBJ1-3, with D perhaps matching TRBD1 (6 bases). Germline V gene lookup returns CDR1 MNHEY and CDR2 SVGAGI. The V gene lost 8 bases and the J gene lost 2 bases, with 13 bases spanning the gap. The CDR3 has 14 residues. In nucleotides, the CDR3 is TGTGCCAGCGCTAAGGGGGGCACTGGAAACACCATATATTTT. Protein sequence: CASAKGGTGNTIYF.

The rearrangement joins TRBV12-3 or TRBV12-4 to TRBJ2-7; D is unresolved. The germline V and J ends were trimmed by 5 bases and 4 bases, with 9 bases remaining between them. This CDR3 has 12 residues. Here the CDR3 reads CASSPTWYEQYF. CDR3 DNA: TGTGCCAGCAGTCCGACCTGGTACGAGCAGTACTTC.

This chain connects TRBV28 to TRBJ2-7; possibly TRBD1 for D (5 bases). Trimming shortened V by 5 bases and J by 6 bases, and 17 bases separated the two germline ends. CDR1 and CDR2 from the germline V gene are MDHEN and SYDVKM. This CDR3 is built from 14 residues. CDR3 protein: CASSLTGFVGEQYF. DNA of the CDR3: TGTGCCAGCAGTCTCACAGGTTTCGTGGGCGAGCAGTACTTC.

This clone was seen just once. The CDR3 region has the DNA TGTGCCAGCAGAAATGGGGCAACCCAATTAAAGGCAGAGACCCAGTACTTC. Translation: CASRNGATQLKAETQYF. The rearrangement uses TRBV27 and TRBJ2-5; perhaps TRBD1 as D (5 bases). This CDR3 spans 17 amino acids. Trimming shortened V by 6 bases and J by 4 bases, and 24 bases separated the two germline ends. The germline gives CDR1 MNHEY, CDR2 SMNVEV (reference sequence).

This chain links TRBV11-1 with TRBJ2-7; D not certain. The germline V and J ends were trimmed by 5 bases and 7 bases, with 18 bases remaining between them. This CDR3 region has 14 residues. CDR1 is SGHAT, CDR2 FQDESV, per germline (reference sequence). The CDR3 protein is CASSPALGPMEQYF. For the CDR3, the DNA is TGTGCCAGCAGCCCGGCGCTAGGGCCCATGGAGCAGTACTTC. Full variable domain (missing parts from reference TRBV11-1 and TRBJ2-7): EAEVAQSPRYKITEKSQAVAFWCDPISGHATLYWYRQILGQGPELLVQFQDESVVDDSQLPKDRFSAERLKGVDSTLKIQPAELGDSAMYLCASSPALGPMEQYFGPGTRLTVT.

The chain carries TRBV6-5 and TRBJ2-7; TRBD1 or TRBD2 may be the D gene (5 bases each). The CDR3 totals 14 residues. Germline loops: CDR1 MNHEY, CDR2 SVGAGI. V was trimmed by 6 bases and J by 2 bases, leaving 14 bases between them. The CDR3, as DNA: TGTGCCAGCAGCCCACGGGACGGAGCCTACGAGCAGTACTTC. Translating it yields CASSPRDGAYEQYF.

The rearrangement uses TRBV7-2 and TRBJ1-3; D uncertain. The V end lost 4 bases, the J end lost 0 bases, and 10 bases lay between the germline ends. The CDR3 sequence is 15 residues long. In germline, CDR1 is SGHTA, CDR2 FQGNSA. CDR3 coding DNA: TGTGCCAGCAGCTCCGAACCTAGCTCTGGAAACACCATATATTTT. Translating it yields CASSSEPSSGNTIYF.

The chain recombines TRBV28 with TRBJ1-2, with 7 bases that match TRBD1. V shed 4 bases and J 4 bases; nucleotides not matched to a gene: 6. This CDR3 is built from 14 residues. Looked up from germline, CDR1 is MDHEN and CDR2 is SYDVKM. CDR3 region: CASSSPGQLYGYTF. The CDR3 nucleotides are TGTGCCAGCAGTTCCCCGGGACAGCTCTATGGCTACACCTTC.

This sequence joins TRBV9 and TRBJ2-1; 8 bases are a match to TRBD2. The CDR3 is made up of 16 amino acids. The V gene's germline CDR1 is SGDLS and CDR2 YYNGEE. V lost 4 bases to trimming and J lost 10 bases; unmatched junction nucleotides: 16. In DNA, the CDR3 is TGTGCCAGCAGCACAGGAGCGGGGGATCCTCCCAGGGAGCAGTTCTTC. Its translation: CASSTGAGDPPREQFF.

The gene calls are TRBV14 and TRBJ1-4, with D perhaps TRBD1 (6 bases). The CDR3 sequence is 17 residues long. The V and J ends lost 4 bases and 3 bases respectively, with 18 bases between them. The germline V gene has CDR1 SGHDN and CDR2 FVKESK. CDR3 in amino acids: CASSLGGPFRSNEKLFF. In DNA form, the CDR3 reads TGTGCCAGCAGCCTCGGGGGGCCCTTTCGGTCTAATGAAAAACTGTTTTTT.

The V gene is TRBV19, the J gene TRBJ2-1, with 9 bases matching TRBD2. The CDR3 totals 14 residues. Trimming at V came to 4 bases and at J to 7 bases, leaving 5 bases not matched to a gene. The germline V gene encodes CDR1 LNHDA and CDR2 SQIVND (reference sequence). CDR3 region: CASSTRLAVNEQFF. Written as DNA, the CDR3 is TGTGCCAGTAGTACCAGACTAGCGGTAAATGAGCAGTTCTTC.

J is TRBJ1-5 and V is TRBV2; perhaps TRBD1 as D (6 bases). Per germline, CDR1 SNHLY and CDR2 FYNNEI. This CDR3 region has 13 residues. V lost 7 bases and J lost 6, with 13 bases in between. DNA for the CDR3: TGTGCCAGCATCGCAGGGGTGGGTCAGCCCCAGCATTTT. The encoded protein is CASIAGVGQPQHF.

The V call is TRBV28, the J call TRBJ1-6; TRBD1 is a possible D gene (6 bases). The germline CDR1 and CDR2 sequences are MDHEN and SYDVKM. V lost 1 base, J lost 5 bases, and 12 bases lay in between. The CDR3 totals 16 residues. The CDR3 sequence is CASSLFRQVNNSPLHF. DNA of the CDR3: TGTGCCAGCAGTTTATTTAGACAGGTTAATAATTCACCCCTCCACTTT.

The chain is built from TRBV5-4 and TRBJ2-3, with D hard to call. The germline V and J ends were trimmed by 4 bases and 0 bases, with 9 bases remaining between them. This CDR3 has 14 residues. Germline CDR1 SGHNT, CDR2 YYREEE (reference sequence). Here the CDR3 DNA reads TGTGCCAGCAGCCCCGAGGCTAGCACAGATACGCAGTATTTT. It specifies CASSPEASTDTQYF.